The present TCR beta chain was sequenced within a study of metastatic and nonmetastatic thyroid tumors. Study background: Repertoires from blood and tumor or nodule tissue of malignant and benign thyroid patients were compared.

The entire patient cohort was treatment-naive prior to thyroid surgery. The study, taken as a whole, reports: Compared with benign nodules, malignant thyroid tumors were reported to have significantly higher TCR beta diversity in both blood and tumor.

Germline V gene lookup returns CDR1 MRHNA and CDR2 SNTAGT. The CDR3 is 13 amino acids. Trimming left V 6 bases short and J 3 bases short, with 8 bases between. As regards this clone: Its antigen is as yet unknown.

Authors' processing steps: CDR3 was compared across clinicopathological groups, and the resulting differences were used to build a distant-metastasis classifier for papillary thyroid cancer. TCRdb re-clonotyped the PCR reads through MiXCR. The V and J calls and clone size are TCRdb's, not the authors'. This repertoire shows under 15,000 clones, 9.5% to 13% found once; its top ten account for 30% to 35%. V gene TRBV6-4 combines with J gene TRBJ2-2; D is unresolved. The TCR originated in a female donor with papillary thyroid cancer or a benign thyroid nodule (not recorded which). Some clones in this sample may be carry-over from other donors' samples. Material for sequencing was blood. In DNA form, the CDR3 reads TGTGCCAGCAGCCTCTCCGACACCGGGGAGCTGTTTTTT. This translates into CASSLSDTGELFF.